The 9 T cell receptor beta chains in this list originate from one sample, sequenced in a study of CD8 T cells in ankylosing spondylitis. TCRdb re-derived calls from the 5' RACE reads in MiXCR, one entry per CDR3 protein. The sample holds about 450,000 distinct CDR3 sequences, 25% to 30% seen once. Findings of the study overall: Within ankylosing spondylitis blood, a TCR beta motif made up of several highly homologous variants appeared to be characteristic.

Antigens for these TCRs are unknown. The sample consisted of blood, either unsorted or a sorted T cell fraction (not recorded which). These receptors came from a male donor with ankylosing spondylitis.

J is TRBJ2-3 and V is TRBV20-1, with TRBD1 matching over 10 bases. The length of the CDR3 is 14 residues. Germline V CDR1 and CDR2: DFQATT, SNEGSKA (reference sequence). The J segment lost 4 bases and the V segment lost 5 bases, leaving 6 bases of the junction unmatched. CDR3 DNA: TGCAGTGCTGGGGACAGGGGAAAGTCAGATACGCAGTATTTT. Translating gives CSAGDRGKSDTQYF.

V and J are TRBV20-1 and TRBJ2-7; maybe TRBD2 (5 bases). V was shortened by 3 bases and J by 7 bases, with 16 bases between the two germline ends. The CDR3 is 13 residues long. CDR1 and CDR2 from the germline V gene are DFQATT and SNEGSKA (reference sequence). The CDR3 region has the DNA TGCAGTGCTAGTCTGGCCAGATCGGGGGAGCAGTACGTC. This sequence encodes CSASLARSGEQYV.

This clonotype has a handful of counts. The V call is TRBV24-1, the J call TRBJ2-5; TRBD1 matches 11 bases. The V gene end was trimmed by 6 bases and the J gene end by 5 bases; junction bases not matched to a gene: 10. The CDR3 has 16 amino acids. Per the germline V gene, CDR1 is KGHDR and CDR2 is SFDVKD. CDR3: CATSQGTGGFRETQYF. CDR3 in DNA: TGTGCCACCAGTCAGGGGACAGGGGGTTTTCGGGAGACCCAGTACTTC.

This chain uses TRBV6-2 or TRBV6-3 with TRBJ1-5; the D gene is possibly TRBD1 (5 bases). CDR3 size: 15 residues. V shed 3 bases and J shed 6 bases, with 15 bases lying between them. The germline V gene has CDR1 MNHEY and CDR2 SVGEGT. CDR3 amino acids: CASSYMGRQSQPQHF. CDR3 coding DNA: TGTGCCAGCAGTTATATGGGGCGCCAGTCTCAGCCCCAGCATTTT.

The genes are TRBV30 and TRBJ2-1; 8 nucleotides line up with TRBD2. J was trimmed by 2 bases and V by 0 bases; bases with no gene match: 3. This CDR3 has 15 amino acids. Germline CDR1 and CDR2: GTSNPN and SVGIG (reference sequence). CDR3 nucleotide sequence: TGTGCCTGGAGTGTAAGCGGGAGCCCCTACAATGAGCAGTTCTTC. Its translation: CAWSVSGSPYNEQFF.

V usage is TRBV5-1 and J usage is TRBJ2-2, with D possibly TRBD2 on 6 matching bases. Germline assignment: CDR1 SGHRS and CDR2 YFSETQ. This CDR3 has 16 amino acids. V was cut by 0 bases and J by 4 bases, with 13 bases left in between. CDR3 in DNA: TGCGCCAGCAGCTTGGACCCGGGAGTGATCACCGGGGAGCTGTTTTTT. The encoded protein is CASSLDPGVITGELFF. The entire variable domain, with the rest obtained from reference TRBV5-1 and TRBJ2-2, is as follows: KAGVTQTPRYLIKTRGQQVTLSCSPISGHRSVSWYQQTPGQGLQFLFEYFSETQRNKGNFPGRFSGRQFSNSRSEMNVSTLELGDSALYLCASSLDPGVITGELFFGEGSRLTVL.

The chain uses TRBV20-1 and TRBJ2-3; 8 bases are a match to TRBD2. Germline values: CDR1 DFQATT, CDR2 SNEGSKA (reference sequence). The CDR3 loop spans 16 amino acids. V lost 6 bases to trimming and J lost 6 bases; unmatched junction nucleotides: 17. The CDR3 bases are TGCAGTGCAGGGTCTCGGACTAGCCAACCGGTGGATACGCAGTATTTT. This codes for CSAGSRTSQPVDTQYF.

This clonotype was recorded a few times. This chain joins TRBV20-1 and TRBJ2-5; D gene ambiguous. The ends were cut back, 5 bases at V and 3 bases at J, with 10 bases in the middle. This CDR3 is 12 amino acids long. Germline-derived CDR1 and CDR2 are DFQATT and SNEGSKA (reference sequence). The CDR3 DNA reads TGCAGTGCTCCTAGACAAGAAGAGACCCAGTACTTC. Translation gives CSAPRQEETQYF.

Only a few counts were recorded for this clonotype. The chain combines TRBV5-1 with TRBJ1-1; D is uncertain. This CDR3 region has 16 residues. Germline V gene lookup returns CDR1 SGHRS and CDR2 YFSETQ. The V and J ends lost 6 bases and 1 base respectively, with 19 bases between them. CDR3 DNA sequence: TGCGCCAGCACAAGCGGACGGAGCCGGGAGAACACTGAAGCTTTCTTT. Translating it yields CASTSGRSRENTEAFF.